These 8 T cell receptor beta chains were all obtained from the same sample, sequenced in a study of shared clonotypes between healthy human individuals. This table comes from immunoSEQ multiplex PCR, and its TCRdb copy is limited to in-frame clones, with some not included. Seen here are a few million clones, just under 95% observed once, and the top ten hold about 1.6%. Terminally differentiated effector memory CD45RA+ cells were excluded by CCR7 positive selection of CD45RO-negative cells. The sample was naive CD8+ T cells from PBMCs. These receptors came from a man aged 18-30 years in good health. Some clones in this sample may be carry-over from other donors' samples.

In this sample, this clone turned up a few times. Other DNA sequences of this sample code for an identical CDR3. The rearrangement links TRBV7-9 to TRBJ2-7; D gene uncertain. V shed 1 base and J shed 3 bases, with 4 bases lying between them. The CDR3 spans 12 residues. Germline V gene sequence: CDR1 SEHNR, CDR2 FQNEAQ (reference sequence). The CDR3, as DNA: TGTGCCAGCAGCTTAGTGTTCTACGAGCAGTACTTC. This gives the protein CASSLVFYEQYF.

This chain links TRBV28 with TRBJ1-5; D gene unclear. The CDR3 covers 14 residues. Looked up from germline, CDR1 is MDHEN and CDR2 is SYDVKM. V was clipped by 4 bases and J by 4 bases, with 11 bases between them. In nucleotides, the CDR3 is TGTGCCAGCAGTTGGCGATTGGGAAATCAGCCCCAGCATTTT. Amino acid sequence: CASSWRLGNQPQHF.

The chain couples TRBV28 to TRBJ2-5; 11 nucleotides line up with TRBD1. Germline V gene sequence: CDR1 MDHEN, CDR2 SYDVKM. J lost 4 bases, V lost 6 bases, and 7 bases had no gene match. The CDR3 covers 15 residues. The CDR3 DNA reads TGTGCCAGCAGCCGGACAGGGGGCGCCAGAGAGACCCAGTACTTC. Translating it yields CASSRTGGARETQYF.

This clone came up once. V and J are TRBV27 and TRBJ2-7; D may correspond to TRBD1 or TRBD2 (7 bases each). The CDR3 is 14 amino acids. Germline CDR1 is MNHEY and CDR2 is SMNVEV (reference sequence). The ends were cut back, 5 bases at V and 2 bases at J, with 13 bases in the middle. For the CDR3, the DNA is TGTGCCAGCAGTCCCAGGGGGGGCGCCTACGAGCAGTACTTC. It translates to CASSPRGGAYEQYF.

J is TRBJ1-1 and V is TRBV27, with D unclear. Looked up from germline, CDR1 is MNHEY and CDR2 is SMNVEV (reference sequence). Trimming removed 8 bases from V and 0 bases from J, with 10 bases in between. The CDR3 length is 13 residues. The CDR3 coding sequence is TGTGCCAGCGGCAGCTCCATGAACACTGAAGCTTTCTTT. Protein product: CASGSSMNTEAFF.

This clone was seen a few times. The CDR3 DNA follows: TGCGCCAGCAGCTGGCAGGGACAGGGTGAAAAACTGTTTTTT. Encoded protein: CASSWQGQGEKLFF. This chain joins TRBV5-1 and TRBJ1-4, with 9 bases fitting TRBD1. The CDR3 spans 14 residues. J gave up 7 bases and V 3 bases, and 4 bases lay outside the gene matches. Germline loops: CDR1 SGHRS, CDR2 YFSETQ.

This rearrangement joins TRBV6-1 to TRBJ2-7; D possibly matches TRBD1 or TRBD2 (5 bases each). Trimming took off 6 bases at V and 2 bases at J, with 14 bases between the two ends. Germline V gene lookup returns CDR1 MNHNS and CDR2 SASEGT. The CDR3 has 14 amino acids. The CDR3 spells CASRMRGNPYEQYF. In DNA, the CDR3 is TGTGCCAGCAGAATGAGGGGCAATCCCTACGAGCAGTACTTC.

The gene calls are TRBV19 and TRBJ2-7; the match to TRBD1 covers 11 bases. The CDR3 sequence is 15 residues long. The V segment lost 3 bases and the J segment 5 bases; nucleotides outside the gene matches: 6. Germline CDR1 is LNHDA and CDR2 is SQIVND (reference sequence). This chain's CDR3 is CASSIGQGALDEQYF. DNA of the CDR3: TGTGCCAGTAGTATTGGACAGGGGGCGTTGGACGAGCAGTACTTC.